This T cell receptor (beta chain) stems from a study of multiple sclerosis patients with progressive multifocal leukoencephalopathy. Documented time point: time of PML onset. All PML patients were female, and all patients had earlier interferon beta. At PML onset, T3 blood samples were taken. Using immunoSEQ multiplex PCR, the repertoire was profiled, and TCRdb retains in-frame clones only, with some absent. The sample yields about 32,000 clones, approximately 86% seen once. The CDR3 spans 13 residues. Trimming removed 0 bases from V and 0 bases from J, with 2 bases in between. CDR1 SGHDN and CDR2 FVKESK come from the germline V gene.

Sequencing used PBMCs, obtained from a patient treated with natalizumab. The chain uses TRBV14 and TRBJ1-1; D not certain. This sequence was found in a woman aged 40-49 years with progressive multifocal leukoencephalopathy. CDR3 coding DNA: TGTGCCAGCAGCCAAGAAATGAACACTGAAGCTTTCTTT. Residues: CASSQEMNTEAFF.